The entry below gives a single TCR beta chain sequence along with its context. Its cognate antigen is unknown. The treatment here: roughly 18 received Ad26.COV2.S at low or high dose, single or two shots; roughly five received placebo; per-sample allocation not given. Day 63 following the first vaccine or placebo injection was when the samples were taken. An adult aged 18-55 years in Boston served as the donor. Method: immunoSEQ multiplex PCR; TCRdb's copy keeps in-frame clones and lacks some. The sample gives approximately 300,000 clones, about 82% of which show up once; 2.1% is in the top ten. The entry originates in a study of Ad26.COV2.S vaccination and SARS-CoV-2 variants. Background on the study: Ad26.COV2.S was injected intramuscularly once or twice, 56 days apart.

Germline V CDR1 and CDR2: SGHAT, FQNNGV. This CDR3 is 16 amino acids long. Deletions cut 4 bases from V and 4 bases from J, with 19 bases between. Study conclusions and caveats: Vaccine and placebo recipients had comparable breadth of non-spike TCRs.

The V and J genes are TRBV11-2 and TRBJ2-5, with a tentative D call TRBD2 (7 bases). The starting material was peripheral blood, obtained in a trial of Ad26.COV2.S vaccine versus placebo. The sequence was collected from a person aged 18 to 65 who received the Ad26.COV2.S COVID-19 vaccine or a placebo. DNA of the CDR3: TGTGCCAGCAGCTCCCCTGTCCGGGGGGCGGGAGAGACCCAGTACTTC. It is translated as CASSSPVRGAGETQYF.